This TCR beta chain was sequenced in a study of control samples from healthy donors and cancer patients. V dropped 6 bases and J dropped 6 bases, with 12 bases sitting between them. The CDR3 extends over 13 amino acids. Germline V lookup: CDR1 MNHEY, CDR2 SVGAGI. Using immunoSEQ multiplex PCR, the repertoire was profiled, and TCRdb retains in-frame clones only, with some absent. The table records 150,000 to 180,000 clones, approximately 94% of them present only once. Material: blood. The chain is built from TRBV6-5 and TRBJ2-1; D gene ambiguous. This clonotype was sampled from a man between 40 and 49 years old in good health. CDR3 loop: CASSFGPLNEQFF. For the CDR3, the DNA is TGTGCCAGCAGCTTTGGACCCCTCAATGAGCAGTTCTTC.